The TCR beta chain described here comes from a study of monozygotic twins with inflammatory bowel disease. Findings and caveats of the study: Distinction of different T cell subtypes was not possible. Twins with IBD were found to have lower TCRbeta diversity (inverse Simpson) than healthy co-twins.

Germline V gene lookup returns CDR1 SGHDN and CDR2 FVKESK. The CDR3 consists of 19 residues. Comment on this clonotype: No antigen is known for it.

From 3,500 to 4,500 ng of total RNA, each TCR library was prepared. Each sample had eight separate cDNA synthesis reactions. From its re-call of the 5' RACE reads, TCRdb lists each CDR3 protein once, without DNA. Here the sample table reports approximately 330,000 distinct CDR3 sequences. Material: blood. The receptor comes from a human donor with ulcerative colitis or Crohn's disease, or a healthy co-twin of an affected twin (not recorded which). The chain has TRBV14 and TRBJ2-5; the D call of TRBD1 rests on TCRdb alone, since no DNA is present to check it. The CDR3 loop reads CASSHITEIKGQSRETQYF.